This T cell receptor beta chain appears in the sequencing data of a study of blood T cell repertoires in COVID-19. Turning to the study itself: PBMCs, B-cell-depleted T cells, or T cells were the source of the cDNA or gDNA that made up the material.

Method: immunoSEQ multiplex PCR; TCRdb's copy keeps in-frame clones and lacks some. This sample has approximately 250,000 clones, with approximately 90% found just once. Ages ranged from about 18 to 89 years, with residence in around 24 US areas. With 0 bases clipped from V and 6 bases from J, the junction kept 9 bases outside the gene matches. The V gene's germline CDR1 is SGHRS and CDR2 YFSETQ. The CDR3 runs to 16 residues. V is TRBV5-1 and J is TRBJ2-1; 7 bases are a match to TRBD2. The source of this sequence is a woman aged 25 to 45 who had recovered from COVID-19. Material: PBMCs or T cells enriched from blood (not recorded which). As DNA, the CDR3 is TGCGCCAGCAGCTTGGGTGGCCCGGGGAGGGTCAATGAGCAGTTCTTC. The encoded protein is CASSLGGPGRVNEQFF.